This passage covers 23 T cell receptor beta chains from one sample sequenced in a study of blood T cell repertoires in COVID-19. Method: immunoSEQ multiplex PCR; TCRdb's copy keeps in-frame clones and lacks some. The sample lists approximately 480,000 clones; roughly nine tenths were seen once. Sequencing was carried out using PBMCs or T cells enriched from blood (not recorded which). Receptors originate from a woman under 30 who had recovered from COVID-19.

This clone was recorded a few times. The chain recombines TRBV19 with TRBJ1-2; D remains ambiguous. Looked up from germline, CDR1 is LNHDA and CDR2 is SQIVND (reference sequence). Trimming cost V 4 bases and J 6 bases, with 12 bases left between them. CDR3 size: 13 residues. CDR3 nucleotides: TGTGCCAGTAGTACTAGGAACACGGATGGCTACACCTTC. This encodes CASSTRNTDGYTF.

J is TRBJ1-3 and V is TRBV18; 11 positions match TRBD1. Germline-derived CDR1 and CDR2 are KGHSH and LQKENI. The length of the CDR3 is 15 residues. The trim removed 3 bases at V and 5 bases at J, leaving 3 bases unmatched. The CDR3 here is CASSPGQGVRNTIYF. CDR3 nucleotide sequence: TGTGCCAGCTCACCGGGACAGGGGGTTCGAAACACCATATATTTT.

CDR3 sequence: CAWSLPGTGGSPLHF. DNA of the CDR3: TGTGCCTGGAGCCTACCCGGGACAGGGGGATCACCCCTCCACTTT. The V and J genes are TRBV30 and TRBJ1-6, with 11 bases aligning to TRBD1. Germline lookup yields CDR1 GTSNPN and CDR2 SVGIG (reference sequence). Trimming took 3 bases from V and 10 from J; bases not matched to a gene: 8. This CDR3 contains 15 residues.

The chain has TRBV30 and TRBJ1-6; D gene ambiguous. The CDR3 spans 15 residues. Germline lookup yields CDR1 GTSNPN and CDR2 SVGIG (reference sequence). Trimming removed 4 bases from V and 8 bases from J, with 18 bases in between. The CDR3 sequence is CAWNRRRAEDSPLHF. The DNA of the CDR3 is TGTGCCTGGAACCGAAGGCGGGCAGAAGATTCACCCCTCCACTTT.

The CDR3 coding sequence is TGTGCCAGCAGCTCTCAGCGTGCTGAAGCTTTCTTT. Translated: CASSSQRAEAFF. The genes are TRBV11-2 and TRBJ1-1, with no clear D. The CDR3 has 12 residues. V was cut by 4 bases and J by 6 bases, with 9 bases left in between. Looked up from germline, CDR1 is SGHAT and CDR2 is FQNNGV.

The CDR3 DNA is TGCGCCAGCAGCCAAGGTTACAGGGATAATCGCAATAAGAACACTGAAGCTTTCTTT. It is translated as CASSQGYRDNRNKNTEAFF. The rearrangement joins TRBV4-1 to TRBJ1-1; D perhaps matches TRBD1 (6 bases). The CDR3 covers 19 residues. V lost 1 base to trimming and J lost 1 base, with 22 bases between them. Germline assignment: CDR1 MGHRA and CDR2 YSYEKL.

In this sample, this clone turned up once. The chain uses TRBV4-2 and TRBJ1-1, with 10 nucleotides matching TRBD1. The CDR3 covers 17 residues. Unmatched junction bases numbered 11, after V lost 3 bases and J lost 4 bases. In germline, CDR1 is LGHNA, CDR2 YNFKEQ. The CDR3 nucleotides read TGTGCCAGCAGCCAGGCCGGGACAGGGGAGCTGTCCACTGAAGCTTTCTTT. Residues: CASSQAGTGELSTEAFF.

The rearrangement links TRBV5-5 to TRBJ2-3; TRBD2 agrees at 8 bases. The CDR3 is made up of 15 amino acids. The trim removed 0 bases at V and 7 bases at J, leaving 7 bases unmatched. Germline CDR1 reads SGHKS; CDR2 reads YYEKEE (reference sequence). The CDR3 here is CASSLDSGGVYTQYF. CDR3 bases: TGTGCCAGCAGCTTGGACTCCGGGGGGGTGTATACGCAGTATTTT.

This sequence joins TRBV30 and TRBJ2-7; D unclear. The CDR3 loop spans 15 amino acids. V was trimmed by 4 bases and J by 5 bases, leaving 21 bases between them. From germline, CDR1 is GTSNPN and CDR2 SVGIG (reference sequence). The CDR3 region has the DNA TGTGCCTGGAATTGGTCGTGGCAGCGTAACGACGAGCAGTACTTC. Its translation: CAWNWSWQRNDEQYF.

V is TRBV6-5 and J is TRBJ1-1; D perhaps matches TRBD1 (5 bases). The germline gives CDR1 MNHEY, CDR2 SVGAGI. Trimming took off 11 bases at V and 7 bases at J, with 17 bases between the two ends. The CDR3 runs 12 residues. The CDR3 loop is CASRRGIGEAFF. In DNA form, the CDR3 reads TGTGCCTCCAGGAGGGGAATAGGTGAAGCTTTCTTT.

This rearrangement joins TRBV5-4 to TRBJ1-3; a possible D gene is TRBD1 (6 bases). The V end was cut by 4 bases, the J end by 4 bases, with 12 bases between. This CDR3 has 14 residues. Looked up from germline, CDR1 is SGHNT and CDR2 is YYREEE (reference sequence). The CDR3 region is CASSQTGLGNTIYF. For the CDR3, the DNA is TGTGCCAGCAGCCAGACAGGCCTCGGAAACACCATATATTTT.

V and J are TRBV9 and TRBJ2-1; TRBD2 matches at 12 bases. The CDR3 spans 17 residues. The germline V gene has CDR1 SGDLS and CDR2 YYNGEE. Unmatched junction bases numbered 7, after V lost 0 bases and J lost 6 bases. The CDR3 DNA sequence: TGTGCCAGCAGCGTAGCCCCTAGCGGGGGGGCAAGCAATGAGCAGTTCTTC. Amino acid sequence: CASSVAPSGGASNEQFF.

This chain connects TRBV9 to TRBJ1-1; no clear D. The V and J ends lost 3 bases and 0 bases respectively, with 12 bases between them. This CDR3 comprises 15 residues. Germline CDR1 SGDLS, CDR2 YYNGEE. CDR3 amino acids: CASSGSRGVNTEAFF. The CDR3, as DNA: TGTGCCAGCAGCGGGTCCCGCGGGGTGAACACTGAAGCTTTCTTT.

Remarks on this clone: The same CDR3 also results from other DNA sequences found in this sample. The J gene is TRBJ2-7, the V gene TRBV5-1; 7 positions agree with TRBD1. The ends lost 2 bases at V and 0 bases at J; junction bases unmatched: 2. This CDR3 has 14 amino acids. Germline CDR1 SGHRS, CDR2 YFSETQ. This CDR3 reads CASSLRTGSYEQYF. For the CDR3, the DNA is TGCGCCAGCAGCTTAAGGACAGGCTCCTACGAGCAGTACTTC.

This chain joins TRBV15 and TRBJ2-7; no clear D. This CDR3 has 13 residues. The germline V gene encodes CDR1 LNHNV and CDR2 YYDKDF (reference sequence). Trimming took off 1 base at V and 0 bases at J, with 4 bases between the two ends. This chain's CDR3 is CATSRGSSYEQYF. The CDR3 DNA reads TGTGCCACCAGCAGAGGCAGCTCCTACGAGCAGTACTTC.

The chain employs TRBV27 and TRBJ2-1; D unclear. The V gene lost 0 bases and the J gene lost 0 bases, with 15 bases spanning the gap. The CDR3 contains 18 residues. The V gene's germline CDR1 is MNHEY and CDR2 SMNVEV (reference sequence). The CDR3 reads CASSLSPGFFSSYNEQFF. The CDR3 DNA reads TGTGCCAGCAGTTTATCCCCGGGTTTTTTCAGCTCCTACAATGAGCAGTTCTTC.

The rearrangement links TRBV28 to TRBJ1-5; 8 bases map to TRBD1. The V and J ends lost 2 bases and 3 bases, in that order; junction bases with no gene match: 9. Germline V gene lookup returns CDR1 MDHEN and CDR2 SYDVKM. The length of the CDR3 is 17 residues. CDR3 region: CASSLPGGGGINQPQHF. CDR3 coding DNA: TGTGCCAGCAGTTTACCAGGGGGCGGCGGGATCAATCAGCCCCAGCATTTT.

The chain carries TRBV7-3 and TRBJ1-1; TRBD1 matches 7 bases. This CDR3 is 12 amino acids long. V shed 0 bases, J shed 9 bases, and the junction held 1 base outside the gene matches. CDR1 and CDR2 (germline): SGHTA, FQGTGA. The chain's CDR3 is CASSLTGGQAFF. The CDR3 nucleotides are TGTGCCAGCAGCTTAACAGGGGGCCAAGCTTTCTTT. The entire variable domain, with the rest obtained from reference TRBV7-3 and TRBJ1-1, is as follows: GAGVSQTPSNKVTEKGKYVELRCDPISGHTALYWYRQSLGQGPEFLIYFQGTGAADDSGLPNDRFFAVRPEGSVSTLKIQRTERGDSAVYLCASSLTGGQAFFGQGTRLTVV.

J is TRBJ2-3 and V is TRBV7-2; a possible D gene is TRBD1 (5 bases). This CDR3 spans 14 amino acids. Trimming pared 1 base from V and 4 bases from J, leaving 9 bases between. The V gene's germline CDR1 is SGHTA and CDR2 FQGNSA. In DNA, the CDR3 is TGTGCCAGCAGCTTAGAGACAGCCCCAGATACGCAGTATTTT. The encoded protein is CASSLETAPDTQYF.

The rearrangement links TRBV5-1 to TRBJ2-3; unclear D gene. V gave up 4 bases and J gave up 1 base, with 10 bases separating them. The CDR3 is made up of 14 amino acids. Germline V CDR1 and CDR2: SGHRS, YFSETQ. The CDR3 coding sequence is TGCGCCAGCAGCCCTACCCAAGGCACAGATACGCAGTATTTT. It is translated as CASSPTQGTDTQYF.

The rearrangement joins TRBV12-3 or TRBV12-4 to TRBJ2-7; D is unclear. Trimming cost V 3 bases and J 2 bases, with 8 bases left between them. The CDR3 covers 13 residues. This CDR3 is CASSFGGTYEQYF. The DNA of the CDR3 is TGTGCCAGCAGTTTCGGCGGTACCTACGAGCAGTACTTC.

The chain joins TRBV30 to TRBJ1-5, with TRBD1 as a possible D gene (5 bases). Germline V gene data show CDR1 as GTSNPN and CDR2 as SVGIG (reference sequence). The CDR3 extends over 15 amino acids. Trimming stripped 2 bases from V and 4 bases from J, with 15 bases between. CDR3 in amino acids: CAWSLGKGNNQPQHF. DNA for the CDR3: TGTGCCTGGAGTTTGGGCAAGGGGAATAATCAGCCCCAGCATTTT.

The chain links TRBV5-8 to TRBJ2-7; tentatively, D is TRBD1 (6 bases). CDR3 size: 15 residues. V was cut by 3 bases and J by 1 base, with 14 bases left in between. Per the germline V gene, CDR1 is SGHTS and CDR2 is YDEGEE. The CDR3 protein is CASSYDRFPSYEQYF. CDR3 DNA sequence: TGTGCCAGCAGCTACGACAGGTTCCCGTCCTACGAGCAGTACTTC.